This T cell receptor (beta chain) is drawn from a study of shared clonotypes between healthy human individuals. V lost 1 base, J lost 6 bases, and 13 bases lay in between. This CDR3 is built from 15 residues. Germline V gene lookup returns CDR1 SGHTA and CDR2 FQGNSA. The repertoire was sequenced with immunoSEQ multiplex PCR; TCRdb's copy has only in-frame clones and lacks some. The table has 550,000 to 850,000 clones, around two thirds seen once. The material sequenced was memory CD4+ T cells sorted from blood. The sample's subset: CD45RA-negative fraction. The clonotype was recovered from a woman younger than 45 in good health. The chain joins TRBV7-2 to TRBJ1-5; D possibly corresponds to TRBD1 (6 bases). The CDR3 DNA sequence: TGTGCCAGCAGCTTAGTCGGACAGAACGGTCAGCCCCAGCATTTT. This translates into CASSLVGQNGQPQHF.